This TCR beta chain appears in the sequencing data of a study of blood T cell repertoires in COVID-19. Produced via immunoSEQ multiplex PCR; TCRdb's table is partial and in-frame only. Found here are 140,000 to 150,000 clones, just over 85% of them singletons; the top ten hold about 4.5%. CDR3 length: 13 amino acids. Germline loops: CDR1 LNHNV, CDR2 YYDKDF (reference sequence). The ends were cut back, 0 bases at V and 10 bases at J, with 10 bases in the middle. Participants' reported clinical history set cohort assignment. This receptor was identified in a man aged 50 or older who had recovered from COVID-19. The rearrangement joins TRBV15 to TRBJ2-1; D remains unclear. Sequences were obtained from PBMCs or T cells enriched from blood (not recorded which). The CDR3 coding sequence is TGTGCCACCAGCAGAGATATTTCCTACGAGCAGTTCTTC. It encodes CATSRDISYEQFF.